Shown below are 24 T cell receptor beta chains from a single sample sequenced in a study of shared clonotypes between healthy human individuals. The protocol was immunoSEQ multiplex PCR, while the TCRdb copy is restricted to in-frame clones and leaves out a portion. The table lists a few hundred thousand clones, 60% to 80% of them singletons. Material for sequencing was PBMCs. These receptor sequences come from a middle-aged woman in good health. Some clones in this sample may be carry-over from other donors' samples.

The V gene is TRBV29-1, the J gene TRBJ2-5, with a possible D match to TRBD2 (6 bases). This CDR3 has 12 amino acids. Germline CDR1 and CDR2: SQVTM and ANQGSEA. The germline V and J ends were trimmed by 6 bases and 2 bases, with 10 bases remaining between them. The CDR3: CSVRGLQETQYF. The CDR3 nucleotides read TGCAGCGTCCGCGGACTACAAGAGACCCAGTACTTC.

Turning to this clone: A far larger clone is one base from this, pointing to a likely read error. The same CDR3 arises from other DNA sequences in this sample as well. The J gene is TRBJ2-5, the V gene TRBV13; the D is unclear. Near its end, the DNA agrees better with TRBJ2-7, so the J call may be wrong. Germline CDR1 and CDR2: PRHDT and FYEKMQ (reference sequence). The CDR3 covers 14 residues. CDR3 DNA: TGTGCCAGCAGCTCTGGAACACCTTCCTACGAGCAGTACTTC. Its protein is CASSSGTPSYEQYF.

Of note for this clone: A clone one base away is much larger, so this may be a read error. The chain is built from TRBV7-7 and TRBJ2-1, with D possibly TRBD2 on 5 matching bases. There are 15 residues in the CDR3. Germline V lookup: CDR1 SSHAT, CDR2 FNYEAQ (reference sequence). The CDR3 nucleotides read TGTGCTGGCAGCCCCTCGGAGGCTTCCTACAATGAGCAGTTCTTC. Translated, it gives CAGSPSEASYNEQFF.

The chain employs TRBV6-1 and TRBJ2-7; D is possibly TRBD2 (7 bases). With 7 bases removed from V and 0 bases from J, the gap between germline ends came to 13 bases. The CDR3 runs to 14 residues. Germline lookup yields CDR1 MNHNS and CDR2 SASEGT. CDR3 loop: CASTGGLSSYEQYF. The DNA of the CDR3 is TGTGCCAGCACCGGGGGGCTGAGCTCCTACGAGCAGTACTTC.

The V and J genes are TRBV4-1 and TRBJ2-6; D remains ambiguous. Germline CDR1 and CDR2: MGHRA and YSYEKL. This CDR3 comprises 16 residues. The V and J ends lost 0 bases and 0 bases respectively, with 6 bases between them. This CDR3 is CASSQEGHSGANVLTF. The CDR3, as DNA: TGCGCCAGCAGCCAAGAAGGTCACTCTGGGGCCAACGTCCTGACTTTC.

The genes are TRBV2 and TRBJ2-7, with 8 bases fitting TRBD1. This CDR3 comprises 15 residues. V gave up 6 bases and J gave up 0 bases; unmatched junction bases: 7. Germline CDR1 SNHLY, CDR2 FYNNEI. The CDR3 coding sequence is TGTGCCAGCAGCCTCGACAGGGGAATCTCCTACGAGCAGTACTTC. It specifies CASSLDRGISYEQYF. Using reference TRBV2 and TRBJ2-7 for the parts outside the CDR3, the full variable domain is EPEVTQTPSHQVTQMGQEVILRCVPISNHLYFYWYRQILGQKVEFLVSFYNNEISEKSEIFDDQFSVERPDGSNFTLKIRSTKLEDSAMYFCASSLDRGISYEQYFGPGTRLTVT.

The CDR3 is CASSPDSNPTDTQYF. In DNA, the CDR3 is TGCGCCAGCAGCCCGGATAGTAACCCCACAGATACGCAGTATTTT. V gene TRBV5-1 combines with J gene TRBJ2-3; D is undetermined. The V gene's germline CDR1 is SGHRS and CDR2 YFSETQ. With 4 bases removed from V and 2 bases from J, the gap between germline ends came to 14 bases. The CDR3 length is 15 residues.

The CDR3 here is CATSRDQGIEETQYF. DNA for the CDR3: TGTGCCACCAGCAGAGATCAGGGGATAGAGGAGACCCAGTACTTC. J is TRBJ2-5 and V is TRBV15, with D perhaps TRBD1 (6 bases). The V end was cut by 0 bases, the J end by 5 bases, with 13 bases between. CDR1 LNHNV and CDR2 YYDKDF come from the germline V gene (reference sequence). This CDR3 has 15 amino acids.

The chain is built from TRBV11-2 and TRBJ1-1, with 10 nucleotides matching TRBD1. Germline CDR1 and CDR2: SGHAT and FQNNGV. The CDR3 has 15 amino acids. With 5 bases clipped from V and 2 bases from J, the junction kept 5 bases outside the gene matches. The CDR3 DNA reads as TGTGCCAGCAGCAAACGGACAGGGGGAAACACTGAAGCTTTCTTT. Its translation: CASSKRTGGNTEAFF.

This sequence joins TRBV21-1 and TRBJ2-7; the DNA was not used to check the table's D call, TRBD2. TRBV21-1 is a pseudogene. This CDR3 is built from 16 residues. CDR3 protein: CASNLPTLTYTYEQYF. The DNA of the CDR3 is TGTGCCAGCAACCTACCCACCCTAACTTATACCTACGAGCAGTACTTC.

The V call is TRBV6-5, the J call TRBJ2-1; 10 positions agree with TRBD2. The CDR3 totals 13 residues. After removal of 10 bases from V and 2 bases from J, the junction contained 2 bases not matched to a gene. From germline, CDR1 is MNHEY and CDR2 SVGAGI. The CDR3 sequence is CATGLAAYNEQFF. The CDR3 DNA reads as TGTGCCACCGGACTAGCGGCCTACAATGAGCAGTTCTTC.

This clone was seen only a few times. The CDR3 coding sequence is TGTGCCAGCAGCTTGGGACAGAACACCTACGAGCAGTACTTC. It yields the protein CASSLGQNTYEQYF. This chain connects TRBV9 to TRBJ2-7; TRBD1 matches at 7 bases. Germline CDR1 and CDR2: SGDLS and YYNGEE. The J segment lost 2 bases and the V segment lost 4 bases, leaving 6 bases of the junction unmatched. The CDR3 loop spans 14 amino acids.

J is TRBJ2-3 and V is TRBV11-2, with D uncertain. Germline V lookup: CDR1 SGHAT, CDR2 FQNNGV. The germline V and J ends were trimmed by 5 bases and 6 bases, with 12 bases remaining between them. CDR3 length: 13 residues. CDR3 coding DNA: TGTGCCAGCAGCCGGGTCAAACGGGATACGCAGTATTTT. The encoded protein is CASSRVKRDTQYF.

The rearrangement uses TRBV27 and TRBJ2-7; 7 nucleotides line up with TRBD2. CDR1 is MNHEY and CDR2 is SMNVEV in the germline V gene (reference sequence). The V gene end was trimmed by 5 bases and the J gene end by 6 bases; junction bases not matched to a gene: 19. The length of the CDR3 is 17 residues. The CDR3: CASSPRVGRELFREQYF. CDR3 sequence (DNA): TGTGCCAGCAGTCCCCGGGTTGGGCGGGAGTTATTTCGCGAGCAGTACTTC.

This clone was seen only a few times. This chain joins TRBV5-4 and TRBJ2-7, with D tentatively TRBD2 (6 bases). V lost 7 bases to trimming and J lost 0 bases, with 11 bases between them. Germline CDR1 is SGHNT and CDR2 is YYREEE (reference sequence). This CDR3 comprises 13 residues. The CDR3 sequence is CASSEGNSYEQYF. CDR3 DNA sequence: TGTGCCAGCTCGGAGGGAAACTCCTACGAGCAGTACTTC.

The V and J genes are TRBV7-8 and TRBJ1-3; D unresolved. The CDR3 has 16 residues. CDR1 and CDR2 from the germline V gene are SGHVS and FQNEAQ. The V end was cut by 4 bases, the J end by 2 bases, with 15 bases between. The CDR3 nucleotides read TGTGCCAGCAGCTCTCCTAGCCTTATGGCTGGAAACACCATATATTTT. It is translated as CASSSPSLMAGNTIYF.

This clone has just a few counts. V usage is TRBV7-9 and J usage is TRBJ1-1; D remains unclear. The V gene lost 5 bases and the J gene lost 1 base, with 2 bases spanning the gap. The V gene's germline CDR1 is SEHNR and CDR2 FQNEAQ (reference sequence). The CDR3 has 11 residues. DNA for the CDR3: TGTGCCAGCAGCAAGAACACTGAAGCTTTCTTT. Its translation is CASSKNTEAFF.

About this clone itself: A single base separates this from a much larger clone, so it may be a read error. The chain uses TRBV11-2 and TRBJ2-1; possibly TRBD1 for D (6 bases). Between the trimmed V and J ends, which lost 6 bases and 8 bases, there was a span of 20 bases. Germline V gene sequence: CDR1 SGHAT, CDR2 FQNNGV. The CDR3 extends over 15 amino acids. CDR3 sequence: CASSLPATGYDEQFF. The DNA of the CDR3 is TGTGCCAGCAGTCTCCCCGCGACAGGATACGATGAGCAGTTCTTC.

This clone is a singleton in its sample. The CDR3 sequence is CASSLGSGGWNTIYF. Written as DNA, the CDR3 is TGTGCCAGCAGCTTAGGTTCAGGGGGCTGGAACACCATATATTTT. V usage is TRBV7-2 and J usage is TRBJ1-3; 8 bases agree with TRBD1. There are 15 residues in the CDR3. The V and J ends lost 1 base and 7 bases, in that order; junction bases with no gene match: 6. CDR1 SGHTA and CDR2 FQGNSA come from the germline V gene.

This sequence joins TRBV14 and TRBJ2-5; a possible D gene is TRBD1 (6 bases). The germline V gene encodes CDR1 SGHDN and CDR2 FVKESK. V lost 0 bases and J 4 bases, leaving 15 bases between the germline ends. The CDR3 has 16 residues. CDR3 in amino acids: CASSQDFWGRGETQYF. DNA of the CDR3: TGTGCCAGCAGCCAAGATTTCTGGGGGCGAGGAGAGACCCAGTACTTC.

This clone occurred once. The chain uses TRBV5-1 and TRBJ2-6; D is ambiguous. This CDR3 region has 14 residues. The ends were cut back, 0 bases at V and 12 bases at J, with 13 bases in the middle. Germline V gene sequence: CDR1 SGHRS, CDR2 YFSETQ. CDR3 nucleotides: TGCGCCAGCAGCTTGGAACAGTCTCTGGGCGTCCTGACTTTC. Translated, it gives CASSLEQSLGVLTF.

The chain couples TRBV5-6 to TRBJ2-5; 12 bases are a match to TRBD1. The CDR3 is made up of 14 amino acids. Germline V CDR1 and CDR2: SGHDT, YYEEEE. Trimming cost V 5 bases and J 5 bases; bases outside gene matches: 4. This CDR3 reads CASRGQGASETQYF. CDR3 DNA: TGTGCCAGCAGGGGACAGGGGGCATCGGAGACCCAGTACTTC.

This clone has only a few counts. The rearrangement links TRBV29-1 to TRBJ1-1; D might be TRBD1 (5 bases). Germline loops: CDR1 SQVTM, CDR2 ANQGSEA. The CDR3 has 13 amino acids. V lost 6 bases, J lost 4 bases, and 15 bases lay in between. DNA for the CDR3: TGCAGCGTCGTCCTTTATACAGGCACTGAAGCTTTCTTT. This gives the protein CSVVLYTGTEAFF.

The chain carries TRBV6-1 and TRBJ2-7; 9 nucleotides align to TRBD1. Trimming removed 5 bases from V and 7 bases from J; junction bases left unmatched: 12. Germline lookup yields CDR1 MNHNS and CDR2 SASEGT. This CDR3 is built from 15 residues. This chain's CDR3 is CASSPQWDRVGEQYF. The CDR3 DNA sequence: TGTGCCAGCAGTCCCCAGTGGGACAGGGTAGGAGAGCAGTACTTC.